Listed here is a single T cell receptor beta chain. No antigen is known for it. These data belong to a study of Ad26.COV2.S vaccination and SARS-CoV-2 variants. J gave up 4 bases and V 8 bases, and 16 bases lay outside the gene matches. This CDR3 is built from 17 residues. In germline, CDR1 is KGHDR, CDR2 SFDVKD. Treatment of the sample: approximately 18 received Ad26.COV2.S at low or high dose, single or two shots; five or six received placebo; per-sample allocation not given. The investigators took samples on day 63 after the first vaccine or placebo injection. This table comes from immunoSEQ multiplex PCR, and its TCRdb copy is limited to in-frame clones, with some not included. The sample lists 300,000 to 400,000 clones; 75% to 90% were seen once. Whole-study findings and limits: Non-spike TCR breadth showed similarity between vaccine and placebo recipients.

The chain links TRBV24-1 to TRBJ2-1; 7 bases are shared with TRBD2. This material consisted of peripheral blood, taken in a trial of Ad26.COV2.S vaccine versus placebo. This TCR derives from a person between 18 and 65 years old who received the Ad26.COV2.S COVID-19 vaccine or a placebo. CDR3 bases: TGTGCCACCAAGTCTAGCGGCGAGGTCGGGGATTACAATGAGCAGTTCTTC. Its translation: CATKSSGEVGDYNEQFF.